These T cell receptor beta chains were read from a single sample in a study. TCRdb itself ran the RT-PCR reads through MiXCR, one entry per CDR3 protein. This sample yields more than 600,000 distinct CDR3 sequences, of which 14% are seen a single time; roughly 3.9% belongs to the top ten. Material: memory CD4+ T cells from blood. The receptor set was obtained from a female donor in good health, serving as a healthy control. CDR3s include the opening cysteine and the closing phenylalanine or tryptophan. D genes are given only for firm matches. Size tells how often a clone was seen (once, few, many) or the class of an expanded clone, and some rows leave it out.

J: TRBJ1-3
V: TRBV20-1
D: -
size: -
DNA: TGCAGTGCTAGGGGCCAGGGACGGGTAAACACCATATATTTT
CDR3: CSARGQGRVNTIYF

J: TRBJ2-5
V: TRBV20-1
D: -
size: -
DNA: TGCAGTGCTAGAGATATAAGCGGAATTTACCAAGAGACCCAGTACTTC
CDR3: CSARDISGIYQETQYF

J: TRBJ1-6
V: TRBV29-1
D: TRBD1
size: many
DNA: TGCAGCGTTCGGGAGCAGGGGGCACCCCTCCACTTT
CDR3: CSVREQGAPLHF

J: TRBJ2-5
V: TRBV12-3/TRBV12-4
D: -
size: many
DNA: TGTGCCAGCAGTTTGGGCCTAGCAAGTGGGACCCAGTACTTC
CDR3: CASSLGLASGTQYF

J: TRBJ1-1
V: TRBV12-3/TRBV12-4
D: TRBD1
size: -
DNA: TGTGCCAGCACTCCTAGGGGGCACATAAAGCGGGCTTTCTTT
CDR3: CASTPRGHIKRAFF

J: TRBJ2-3
V: TRBV7-2
D: TRBD2
size: few
DNA: TGTGCCAGCAGCTTAGCTGGACTAGCGGGACTAGATACGCAGTATTTT
CDR3: CASSLAGLAGLDTQYF

J: TRBJ2-5
V: TRBV20-1
D: -
size: -
DNA: TGCAGTGCTAGAGATAGACTATACCAAGAGACCCAGTACTTC
CDR3: CSARDRLYQETQYF

J: TRBJ2-1
V: TRBV29-1
D: TRBD2
size: many
DNA: TGCAGCGATAGACTAGCGGGAAGTGAGCAGTTCTTC
CDR3: CSDRLAGSEQFF

J: TRBJ2-2
V: TRBV5-1
D: TRBD1
size: few
DNA: TGCGCCAGCAGCTTGGACAGGGGGCACGGGGAGCTGTTTTTT
CDR3: CASSLDRGHGELFF

J: TRBJ2-3
V: TRBV24-1
D: TRBD1
size: few
DNA: TGTGCCACCAGTGACCACGACAGGGGGCGAACAGATACGCAGTATTTT
CDR3: CATSDHDRGRTDTQYF

J: TRBJ2-2
V: TRBV11-2
D: -
size: -
DNA: TGTGCCAGCAGCTTAGTAGGGGGGACACAGAACACCGGGGAGCTGTTTTTT
CDR3: CASSLVGGTQNTGELFF

J: TRBJ1-5
V: TRBV2
D: -
size: -
DNA: TGTGCCAGCACGGGGGGCTCGGGCAATCAGCCCCAGCATTTT
CDR3: CASTGGSGNQPQHF

J: TRBJ2-7
V: TRBV15
D: TRBD1
size: few
DNA: TGTGCCACCAGCACTGGGACAGGGGACTCCTACGAGCAGTACTTC
CDR3: CATSTGTGDSYEQYF

J: TRBJ2-1
V: TRBV25-1
D: TRBD1
size: few
DNA: TGTGCCAGCAGTGACAGGGGGCTGGTTAACAATGAGCAGTTCTTC
CDR3: CASSDRGLVNNEQFF

J: TRBJ2-2
V: TRBV4-2
D: -
size: -
DNA: TGTGCCAGCAGCCAAGGACACCCTAAGACCGGGGAGCTGTTTTTT
CDR3: CASSQGHPKTGELFF

J: TRBJ2-1
V: TRBV9
D: -
size: -
DNA: TGTGCCAGCAGCACCGGACTGTACAATGAGCAGTTCTTC
CDR3: CASSTGLYNEQFF

J: TRBJ2-5
V: TRBV13
D: -
size: few
DNA: TGTGCCAGCAGCCGCACAGCTGGGTTCCAAGAGACCCAGTACTTC
CDR3: CASSRTAGFQETQYF

J: TRBJ2-1
V: TRBV20-1
D: TRBD2
size: many
DNA: TGCAGTGCTAGAGATCCCGGGACTACGGCATACAATGAGCAGTTCTTC
CDR3: CSARDPGTTAYNEQFF

J: TRBJ2-1
V: TRBV28
D: -
size: -
DNA: TGTGCCAGCAGAACGGGGGCGTTGAATGACCGCAAGCAGTTCTTC
CDR3: CASRTGALNDRKQFF

J: TRBJ1-5
V: TRBV7-9
D: TRBD1
size: few
DNA: TGTGCCAGCAGCCGAGCTACAGGGGTGGGATCAGCCCAGCATTTT
CDR3: CASSRATGVGSAQHF

J: TRBJ1-1
V: TRBV6-5
D: -
size: many
DNA: TGTGCCACCCGGTGGGGCCGGGACACTGAAGCTTTCTTT
CDR3: CATRWGRDTEAFF

J: TRBJ1-5
V: TRBV7-2
D: -
size: few
DNA: TGTGCCAGCAGCCGAGGGGGGGGCGAAGTCTATAGCAATCAGCCCCAGCATTTT
CDR3: CASSRGGGEVYSNQPQHF

J: TRBJ2-7
V: TRBV3-1
D: TRBD1
size: few
DNA: TGTGCCAGCAGCCCGGAAATGGGACAGCAATCCTACGAGCAGTACTTC
CDR3: CASSPEMGQQSYEQYF

J: TRBJ2-1
V: TRBV5-1
D: -
size: -
DNA: TGCGCCAGCAGCTTGAGGACAAGCAACAATGAGCAGTTCTTC
CDR3: CASSLRTSNNEQFF

J: TRBJ2-7
V: TRBV6-5
D: -
size: many
DNA: TGTGCCAGCAGTCGGGACATCAACGAGCAGTACTTC
CDR3: CASSRDINEQYF

J: TRBJ2-1
V: TRBV11-1
D: TRBD2
size: -
DNA: TGTGCCAGCAGCTTAGCCGGTAGCGGGAGGACCTACAATGAGCAGTTCTTC
CDR3: CASSLAGSGRTYNEQFF

J: TRBJ1-1
V: TRBV4-2
D: TRBD1
size: few
DNA: TGTGCCAGCAGCCAAGCACCCGGGACAGGGATGAACACTGAAGCTTTCTTT
CDR3: CASSQAPGTGMNTEAFF

J: TRBJ1-1
V: TRBV7-2
D: TRBD1
size: few
DNA: TGTGCCAGCAGCTTAACTGCGACAGGGACTACGGGCACTGAAGCTTTCTTT
CDR3: CASSLTATGTTGTEAFF

J: TRBJ2-2
V: TRBV5-1
D: -
size: few
DNA: TGCGCCAGCAGCTTGGACACATTCACCGGGGAGCTGTTTTTT
CDR3: CASSLDTFTGELFF

J: TRBJ2-5
V: TRBV12-3/TRBV12-4
D: -
size: few
DNA: TGTGCCAGCAGCAGCGGACTGGACCGGTGGGAGACCCAGTACTTC
CDR3: CASSSGLDRWETQYF

J: TRBJ2-1
V: TRBV20-1
D: TRBD1
size: -
DNA: TGCAGTGCTAGGGACAGGACCTCCTACAATGAGCAGTTCTTC
CDR3: CSARDRTSYNEQFF

J: TRBJ1-1
V: TRBV20-1
D: TRBD1
size: few
DNA: TGCAGTGCTAGACAGGGACAGGGAAGAGAAGCTTTCTTT
CDR3: CSARQGQGREAFF

J: TRBJ2-1
V: TRBV4-3
D: -
size: many
DNA: TGCGCCAGCAGCCTACCCGGGGCCAGGCCGTTCTTC
CDR3: CASSLPGARPFF

J: TRBJ1-5
V: TRBV5-1
D: -
size: many
DNA: TGCGCCAGCAGCCGAGGCGAGGGCAATCAGCCCCAGCATTTT
CDR3: CASSRGEGNQPQHF

J: TRBJ2-5
V: TRBV11-2
D: -
size: -
DNA: TGTGCCAGCAGCTTATCCTCGGGCAGGAATCAAGAGACCCAGTACTTC
CDR3: CASSLSSGRNQETQYF

J: TRBJ2-5
V: TRBV10-3
D: TRBD2
size: -
DNA: TGTGCCATACAAGGGACTAGCGGGATTGGAGAGACCCAGTACTTC
CDR3: CAIQGTSGIGETQYF

J: TRBJ2-1
V: TRBV10-3
D: TRBD2
size: -
DNA: TGTGCCATCTCCCCCGGGACGGGAGGAGCTTACAATGAGCAGTTCTTC
CDR3: CAISPGTGGAYNEQFF

J: TRBJ2-7
V: TRBV20-1
D: TRBD2
size: many
DNA: TGCAGTGCTAGTTCCCTAGCGGGACCCTACGAGCAGTACTTC
CDR3: CSASSLAGPYEQYF